This entry lists 12 T cell receptor beta chains sequenced from one sample in a study of blood T cell repertoires in COVID-19. Sequencing was performed with immunoSEQ multiplex PCR; in TCRdb, only in-frame clones are kept and a portion is missing. The data show 85,000 to 120,000 clones, with roughly two thirds seen just once and roughly 0.9% held by the top ten. The source material was peripheral blood. The receptor source for this set is a human donor with acute or convalescent COVID-19. The donor label of this sample is uncertain.

This rearrangement joins TRBV4-1 to TRBJ1-5; the D gene is possibly TRBD1 (5 bases). The CDR3 covers 20 residues. V was shortened by 9 bases and J by 3 bases, with 33 bases between the two germline ends. Germline V gene lookup returns CDR1 MGHRA and CDR2 YSYEKL. CDR3 amino acids: CARPENETDHNHPTNQPQHF. CDR3 sequence (DNA): TGCGCCAGGCCGGAAAACGAGACAGACCACAACCACCCAACCAATCAGCCCCAGCATTTT.

This clone has only a few counts. The chain recombines TRBV28 with TRBJ1-5, with unresolved D. Trimming left V 6 bases short and J 2 bases short, with 11 bases between. The CDR3 covers 14 residues. Looked up from germline, CDR1 is MDHEN and CDR2 is SYDVKM. CDR3 loop: CASRAPNGNQPQHF. DNA of the CDR3: TGTGCCAGCAGGGCACCCAATGGCAATCAGCCCCAGCATTTT.

The CDR3 DNA follows: TGTGCCAGCTCACCCGAGGGTGCGGACACCATATATTTT. Amino acids: CASSPEGADTIYF. The chain is built from TRBV18 and TRBJ1-3; D remains ambiguous. This CDR3 has 13 residues. V lost 3 bases to trimming and J lost 8 bases, with 11 bases between them. Germline V CDR1 and CDR2: KGHSH, LQKENI.

V and J are TRBV20-1 and TRBJ1-2; tentatively, D is TRBD1 (6 bases). The CDR3 contains 11 residues. Trimming shortened V by 6 bases and J by 9 bases, and 14 bases separated the two germline ends. CDR1 and CDR2 (germline): DFQATT, SNEGSKA (reference sequence). The CDR3 DNA reads TGCAGTGCCGTGGGACAAGGAAGCTACACCTTC. It translates to CSAVGQGSYTF.

The chain has TRBV7-8 and TRBJ2-3; the D gene is possibly TRBD1 (5 bases). From germline, CDR1 is SGHVS and CDR2 FQNEAQ. The CDR3 loop spans 14 amino acids. V lost 5 bases and J 1 base, leaving 10 bases between the germline ends. The CDR3 region is CASSGLGGTDTQYF. The CDR3 DNA follows: TGTGCCAGCAGCGGTTTAGGGGGCACAGATACGCAGTATTTT.

In this sample, this clone turned up once. The chain combines TRBV5-1 with TRBJ1-5; TRBD1 agrees at 7 bases. In germline, CDR1 is SGHRS, CDR2 YFSETQ. V gave up 0 bases and J gave up 7 bases; unmatched junction bases: 7. There are 15 residues in the CDR3. CDR3 DNA sequence: TGCGCCAGCAGCTTGGACCCGACAGGGCAGCAGCCCCAGCATTTT. It encodes CASSLDPTGQQPQHF. Combining the CDR3 with reference TRBV5-1 and TRBJ1-5 gives the whole variable domain KAGVTQTPRYLIKTRGQQVTLSCSPISGHRSVSWYQQTPGQGLQFLFEYFSETQRNKGNFPGRFSGRQFSNSRSEMNVSTLELGDSALYLCASSLDPTGQQPQHFGDGTRLSIL.

This clone appeared once. This rearrangement joins TRBV4-2 to TRBJ2-3; D is possibly TRBD2 (5 bases). The CDR3 sequence is 13 residues long. V lost 7 bases and J lost 2, with 10 bases in between. Germline CDR1 and CDR2: LGHNA and YNFKEQ. CDR3 protein: CASNPGDTDTQYF. CDR3 nucleotide sequence: TGTGCCAGCAACCCCGGGGACACAGATACGCAGTATTTT.

Concerning this clone: At one end the junction does not follow the germline gene, possibly because of a read error. The chain has TRBV5-1 and TRBJ2-1; 7 bases agree with TRBD2. Germline V lookup: CDR1 SGHRS, CDR2 YFSETQ. The CDR3 length is 14 residues. CDR3 in amino acids: CASSLAGDYDEQFF. CDR3 nucleotides: TGCGCCAGCAGCTTGGCCGGGGACTACGATGAGCAGTTCTTC.

This chain joins TRBV28 and TRBJ1-5; 8 bases map to TRBD1. Unmatched junction bases numbered 5, after V lost 6 bases and J lost 4 bases. Germline CDR1 is MDHEN and CDR2 is SYDVKM. The CDR3 runs to 14 residues. Written as DNA, the CDR3 is TGTGCCAGCAGACAGGGACAGGAAAATCAGCCCCAGCATTTT. It is translated as CASRQGQENQPQHF.

The chain is built from TRBV5-1 and TRBJ2-5; 8 nucleotides match TRBD2. After removal of 7 bases from V and 5 bases from J, the junction contained 10 bases not matched to a gene. There are 14 residues in the CDR3. The germline V gene has CDR1 SGHRS and CDR2 YFSETQ. The CDR3 nucleotides read TGCGCCAGCGGTACGGGCGGGGGGTTGGAGACCCAGTACTTC. Amino acids: CASGTGGGLETQYF.

V gene TRBV29-1 combines with J gene TRBJ1-1, with D perhaps matching TRBD1 (5 bases). The CDR3 spans 12 residues. V gave up 3 bases and J gave up 3 bases, with 8 bases separating them. Germline-derived CDR1 and CDR2 are SQVTM and ANQGSEA. The CDR3, as DNA: TGCAGCGTTGACAGGGAGGACACTGAAGCTTTCTTT. Translating it yields CSVDREDTEAFF.

V gene TRBV5-1 combines with J gene TRBJ1-6; 10 bases line up with TRBD1. The germline CDR1 and CDR2 sequences are SGHRS and YFSETQ. There are 15 residues in the CDR3. Trimming cost V 2 bases and J 7 bases; bases outside gene matches: 3. CDR3: CASSFRTGGNSPLHF. The CDR3 DNA follows: TGCGCCAGCAGCTTCCGGACAGGGGGAAATTCACCCCTCCACTTT.